These 8 T cell receptor beta chains originate from one sample sequenced in a study of T cell repertoires in cytomegalovirus infection. TCRdb passed the reads through MiXCR, listing each CDR3 protein once. Altogether about 740,000 distinct CDR3 sequences are present, 35% to 45% being singletons, with the ten largest covering about 2.8%. The material sequenced was PBMCs. Receptors were obtained from a human donor in good health (CMV status not recorded). Some clones in this sample may be carry-over from other donors' samples.

V gene TRBV28 combines with J gene TRBJ2-2; D is undetermined. Germline CDR1 and CDR2: MDHEN and SYDVKM. This CDR3 has 13 amino acids. Trimming stripped 10 bases from V and 6 bases from J, with 15 bases between. CDR3 protein: CATSFTGAGELFF. The CDR3, as DNA: TGTGCCACATCTTTCACGGGCGCCGGGGAGCTGTTTTTT.

CDR3 region: CASREPGGRGDTEAFF. The DNA for the CDR3 is TGTGCCAGCAGAGAACCAGGGGGCAGGGGGGACACTGAAGCTTTCTTT. This chain joins TRBV25-1 and TRBJ1-1; TRBD1 aligns across 8 bases. CDR1 MGHDK and CDR2 SYGVNS come from the germline V gene. With V trimmed by 6 bases and J by 3 bases, 12 bases remained unmatched. This CDR3 has 16 residues.

The J gene is TRBJ2-3, the V gene TRBV7-9, with 10 positions matching TRBD2. The V gene end was trimmed by 5 bases and the J gene end by 3 bases; junction bases not matched to a gene: 11. This CDR3 has 17 amino acids. The V gene's germline CDR1 is SEHNR and CDR2 FQNEAQ (reference sequence). CDR3 DNA: TGTGCCAGCAGCCAGAGAACACTAGCGGGATTAACAGATACGCAGTATTTT. Amino acids: CASSQRTLAGLTDTQYF.

The chain has TRBV11-2 and TRBJ1-1; TRBD1 aligns across 7 bases. This CDR3 has 15 residues. The germline gives CDR1 SGHAT, CDR2 FQNNGV. J gave up 2 bases and V 5 bases, and 8 bases lay outside the gene matches. The CDR3 DNA sequence: TGTGCCAGCAGCCTCCGACAGGGAATTAACACTGAAGCTTTCTTT. It yields the protein CASSLRQGINTEAFF.

This clonotype has more than one count but fewer than ten. V gene TRBV11-1 combines with J gene TRBJ1-5, with D possibly matching TRBD1 (5 bases). Germline-derived CDR1 and CDR2 are SGHAT and FQDESV (reference sequence). This CDR3 contains 14 residues. V was trimmed by 5 bases and J by 3 bases, leaving 11 bases between them. The CDR3 bases are TGTGCCAGCAGCCCCGGACATCCCAATCAGCCCCAGCATTTT. Translating gives CASSPGHPNQPQHF. The full variable domain, in which reference TRBV11-1 and TRBJ1-5 provide the parts outside the CDR3, is EAEVAQSPRYKITEKSQAVAFWCDPISGHATLYWYRQILGQGPELLVQFQDESVVDDSQLPKDRFSAERLKGVDSTLKIQPAELGDSAMYLCASSPGHPNQPQHFGDGTRLSIL.

This clonotype was observed many times. The rearrangement joins TRBV6-5 to TRBJ2-2, with 7 bases identical to TRBD2. The CDR3 covers 17 residues. The V gene end was trimmed by 2 bases and the J gene end by 4 bases; junction bases not matched to a gene: 10. Germline V gene data show CDR1 as MNHEY and CDR2 as SVGAGI. This CDR3 is CASSYGFWRESTGELFF. CDR3 nucleotide sequence: TGTGCCAGCAGTTACGGTTTTTGGCGGGAGAGCACCGGGGAGCTGTTTTTT.

J is TRBJ1-2 and V is TRBV27; D uncertain. V was pared by 1 base and J by 6 bases, with 9 bases between. The CDR3 totals 13 residues. CDR1 and CDR2 from the germline V gene are MNHEY and SMNVEV (reference sequence). The CDR3 reads CASSLFKGDGYTF. The CDR3 DNA is TGTGCCAGCAGTTTATTTAAGGGAGATGGCTACACCTTC.

In its sample, this clonotype was seen a few times. The chain couples TRBV28 to TRBJ1-5, with 10 nucleotides matching TRBD1. Trimming removed 2 bases from V and 2 bases from J; junction bases left unmatched: 18. Germline-derived CDR1 and CDR2 are MDHEN and SYDVKM. The CDR3 is made up of 21 amino acids. As DNA, the CDR3 is TGTGCCAGCAGTTTACACCGGGACAGGGGAAACTTGCGAATCGGCAATCAGCCCCAGCATTTT. This translates into CASSLHRDRGNLRIGNQPQHF.